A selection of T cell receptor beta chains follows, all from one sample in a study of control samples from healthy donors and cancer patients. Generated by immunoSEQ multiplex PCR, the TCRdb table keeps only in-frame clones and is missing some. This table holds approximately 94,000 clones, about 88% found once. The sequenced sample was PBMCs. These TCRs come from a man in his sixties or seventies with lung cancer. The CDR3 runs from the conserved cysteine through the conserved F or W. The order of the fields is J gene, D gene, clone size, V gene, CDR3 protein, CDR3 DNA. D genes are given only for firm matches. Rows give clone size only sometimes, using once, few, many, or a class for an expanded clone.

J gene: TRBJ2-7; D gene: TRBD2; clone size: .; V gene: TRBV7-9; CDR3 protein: CASSTRDSGVSPNEQYF; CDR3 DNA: TGTGCCAGCAGCACTCGGGATAGCGGGGTATCTCCTAACGAGCAGTACTTC
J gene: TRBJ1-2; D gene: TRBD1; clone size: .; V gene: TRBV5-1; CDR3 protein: CASSLTQGAYGYTF; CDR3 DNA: TGCGCCAGCAGCTTGACCCAGGGGGCCTATGGCTACACCTTC
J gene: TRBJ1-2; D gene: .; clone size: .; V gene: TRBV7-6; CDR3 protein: CASSLAPGEPTSNYGYTF; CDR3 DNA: TGTGCCAGCAGCTTAGCGCCAGGGGAACCCACCTCTAACTATGGCTACACCTTC
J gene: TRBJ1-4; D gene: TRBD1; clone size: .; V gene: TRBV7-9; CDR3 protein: CASSLVQGANEKLFF; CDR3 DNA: TGTGCCAGCAGCTTAGTTCAGGGGGCGAATGAAAAACTGTTTTTT
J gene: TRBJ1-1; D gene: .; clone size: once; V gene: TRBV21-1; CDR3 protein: CASSKGRTSLPHTEAFF; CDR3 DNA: TGTGCCAGCAGCAAAGGGCGTACAAGCCTCCCCCACACTGAAGCTTTCTTT
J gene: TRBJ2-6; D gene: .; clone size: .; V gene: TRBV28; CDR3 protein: CASTGAHSGANVLTF; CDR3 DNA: TGTGCCAGCACGGGGGCTCACTCTGGGGCCAACGTCCTGACTTTC
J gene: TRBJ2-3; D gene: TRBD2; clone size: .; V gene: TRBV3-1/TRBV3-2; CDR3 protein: CASTLAGGVTDTQYF; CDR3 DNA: TGTGCCAGCACCTTAGCGGGGGGCGTCACAGATACGCAGTATTTT
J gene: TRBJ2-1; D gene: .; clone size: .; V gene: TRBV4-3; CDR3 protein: CASSQAGGPHEQFF; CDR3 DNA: TGCGCCAGCAGCCAAGCCGGGGGTCCCCATGAGCAGTTCTTC
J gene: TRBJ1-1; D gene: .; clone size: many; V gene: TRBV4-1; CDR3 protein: CASSQDNGLYGAFF; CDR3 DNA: TGCGCCAGCAGCCAAGATAATGGCCTTTATGGAGCTTTCTTT
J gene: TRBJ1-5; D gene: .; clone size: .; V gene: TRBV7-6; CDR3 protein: CASSSRQSNQPQHF; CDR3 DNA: TGTGCCAGCAGCTCTAGACAGAGCAATCAGCCCCAGCATTTT
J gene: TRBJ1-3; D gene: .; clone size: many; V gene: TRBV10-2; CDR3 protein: CASSEYGTAGNTIYF; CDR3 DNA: TGCGCCAGCAGTGAGTACGGGACCGCCGGAAACACCATATATTTT
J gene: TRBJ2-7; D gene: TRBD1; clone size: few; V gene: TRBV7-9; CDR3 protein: CASSSRGPYEQYF; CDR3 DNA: TGTGCCAGCAGCTCCAGGGGGCCATACGAGCAGTACTTC
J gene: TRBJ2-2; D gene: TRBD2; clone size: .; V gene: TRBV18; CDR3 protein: CASSPLEAGGRTGELFF; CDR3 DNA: TGTGCCAGCTCACCACTTGAAGCGGGGGGGCGAACCGGGGAGCTGTTTTTT
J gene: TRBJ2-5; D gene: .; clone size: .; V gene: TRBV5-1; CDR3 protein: CASSVFPQETQYF; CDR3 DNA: TGCGCCAGCAGCGTATTTCCCCAAGAGACCCAGTACTTC
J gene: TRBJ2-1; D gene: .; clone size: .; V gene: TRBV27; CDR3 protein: CASNMGGPLYNEQFF; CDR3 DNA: TGTGCCAGCAACATGGGGGGTCCACTTTACAATGAGCAGTTCTTC
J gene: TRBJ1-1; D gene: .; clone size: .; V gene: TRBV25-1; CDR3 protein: CASTGQWYTEAFF; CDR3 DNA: TGTGCCAGCACCGGACAGTGGTACACTGAAGCTTTCTTT
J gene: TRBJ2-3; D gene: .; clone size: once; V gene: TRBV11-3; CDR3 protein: CASSITSDTQYF; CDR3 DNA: TGTGCCAGCAGCATTACATCAGATACGCAGTATTTT
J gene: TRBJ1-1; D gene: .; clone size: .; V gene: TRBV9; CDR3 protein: CASSVELGQVTEAFF; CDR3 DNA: TGTGCCAGCAGCGTAGAGCTGGGGCAGGTTACTGAAGCTTTCTTT
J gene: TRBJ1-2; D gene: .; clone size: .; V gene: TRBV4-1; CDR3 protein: CASSQGAQGYTF; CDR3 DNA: TGCGCCAGCAGCCAGGGGGCTCAAGGCTACACCTTC
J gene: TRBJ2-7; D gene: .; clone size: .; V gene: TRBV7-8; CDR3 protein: CASSRAQGLYEQYF; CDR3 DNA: TGTGCCAGCAGCCGAGCGCAGGGATTATACGAGCAGTACTTC
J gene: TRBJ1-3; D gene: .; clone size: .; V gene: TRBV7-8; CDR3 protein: CASSLKGSGNTIYF; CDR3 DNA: TGTGCCAGCAGCTTAAAGGGCTCTGGAAACACCATATATTTT
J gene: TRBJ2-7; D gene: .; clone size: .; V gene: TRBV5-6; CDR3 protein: CASSLGHEQYF; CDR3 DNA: TGTGCCAGCAGCTTAGGGCACGAGCAGTACTTC
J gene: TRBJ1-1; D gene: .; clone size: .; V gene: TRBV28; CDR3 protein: CASLPGKGLITEAFF; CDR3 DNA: TGTGCCAGCCTTCCCGGCAAAGGATTGATCACTGAAGCTTTCTTT
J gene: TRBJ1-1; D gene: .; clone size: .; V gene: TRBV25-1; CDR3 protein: CASSPGRMNTEAFF; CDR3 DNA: TGTGCCAGCAGCCCGGGACGGATGAACACTGAAGCTTTCTTT
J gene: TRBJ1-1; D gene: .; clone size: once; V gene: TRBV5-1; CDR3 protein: CASSLVEGRGTEAFF; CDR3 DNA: TGCGCCAGCAGCTTGGTGGAGGGACGTGGCACTGAAGCTTTCTTT
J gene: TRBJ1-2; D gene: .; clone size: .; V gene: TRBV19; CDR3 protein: CASSPGTRKSPGYTF; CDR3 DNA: TGTGCCAGTAGTCCAGGGACACGGAAATCTCCTGGCTACACCTTC
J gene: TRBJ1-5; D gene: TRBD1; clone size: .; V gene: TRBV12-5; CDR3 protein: CASGPVGGQSNQPQHF; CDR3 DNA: TGTGCTAGTGGTCCGGTGGGGGGACAGAGCAATCAGCCCCAGCATTTT
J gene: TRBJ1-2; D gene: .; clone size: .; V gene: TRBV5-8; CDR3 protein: CASSLTFERGNYGYTF; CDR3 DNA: TGTGCCAGCAGTTTAACCTTTGAGAGGGGAAACTATGGCTACACCTTC
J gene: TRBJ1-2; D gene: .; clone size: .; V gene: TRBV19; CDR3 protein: CASSMYPSDYGYTF; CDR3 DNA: TGTGCCAGTAGTATGTACCCTTCGGACTATGGCTACACCTTC
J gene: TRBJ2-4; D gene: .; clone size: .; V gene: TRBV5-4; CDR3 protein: CASSLGRGLRNIQYF; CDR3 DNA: TGTGCCAGCAGCTTGGGCCGGGGGCTGAGGAACATTCAGTACTTC
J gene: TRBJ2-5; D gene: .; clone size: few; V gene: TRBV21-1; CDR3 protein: CASSKFGPGDQETQYF; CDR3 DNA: TGTGCCAGCAGCAAATTTGGTCCAGGAGACCAAGAGACCCAGTACTTC
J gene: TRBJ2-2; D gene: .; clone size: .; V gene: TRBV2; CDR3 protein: CASTPGGELFF; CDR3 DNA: TGTGCCAGCACCCCAGGGGGGGAGCTGTTTTTT
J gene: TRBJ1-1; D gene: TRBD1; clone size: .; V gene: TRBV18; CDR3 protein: CASSPSPGTGGTEAFF; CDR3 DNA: TGTGCCAGCTCACCATCCCCCGGGACAGGGGGGACTGAAGCTTTCTTT
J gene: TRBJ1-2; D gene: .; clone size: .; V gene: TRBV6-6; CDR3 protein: CASTLDTIQGYTF; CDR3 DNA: TGTGCCAGCACCCTCGACACCATCCAAGGCTACACCTTC
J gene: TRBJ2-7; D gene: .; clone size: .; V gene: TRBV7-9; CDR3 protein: CASSSLSGVPYEQYF; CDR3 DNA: TGTGCCAGCAGCTCCCTCTCCGGGGTACCCTACGAGCAGTACTTC
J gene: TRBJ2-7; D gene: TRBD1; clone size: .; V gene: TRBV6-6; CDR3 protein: CASSPLLGQGSSYEQYF; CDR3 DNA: TGTGCCAGCAGTCCCCTTTTGGGACAGGGGAGCTCCTACGAGCAGTACTTC
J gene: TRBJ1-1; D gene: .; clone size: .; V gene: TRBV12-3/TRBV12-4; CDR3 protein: CASSFLSGSAAFF; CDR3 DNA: TGTGCCAGCAGTTTCTTGTCCGGGAGCGCAGCTTTCTTT
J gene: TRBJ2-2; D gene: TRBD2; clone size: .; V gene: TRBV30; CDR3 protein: CAWKVSGTIGELFF; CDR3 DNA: TGTGCCTGGAAGGTCTCGGGGACTATCGGGGAGCTGTTTTTT
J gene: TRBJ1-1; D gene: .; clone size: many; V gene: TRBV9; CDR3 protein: CASSVDSGDREAFF; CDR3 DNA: TGTGCCAGCAGCGTAGACTCAGGGGATAGGGAAGCTTTCTTT
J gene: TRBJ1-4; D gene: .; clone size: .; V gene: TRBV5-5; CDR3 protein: CASSLSRGGVNEKLFF; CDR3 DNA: TGTGCCAGCAGCCTCAGTAGGGGGGGAGTTAATGAAAAACTGTTTTTT
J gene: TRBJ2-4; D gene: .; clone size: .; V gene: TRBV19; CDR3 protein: CASSTQGGGKNIQYF; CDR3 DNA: TGTGCCAGTAGTACCCAGGGGGGCGGCAAAAACATTCAGTACTTC
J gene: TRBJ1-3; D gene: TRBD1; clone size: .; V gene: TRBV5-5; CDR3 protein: CASGEHRGSGNTIYF; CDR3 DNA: TGTGCCAGCGGAGAACACAGGGGCTCTGGAAACACCATATATTTT
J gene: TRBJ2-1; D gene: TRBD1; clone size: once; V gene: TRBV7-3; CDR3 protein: CASSLRGQGMPSSYNEQFF; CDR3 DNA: TGTGCCAGCAGCTTAAGGGGACAGGGAATGCCTAGCTCCTACAATGAGCAGTTCTTC
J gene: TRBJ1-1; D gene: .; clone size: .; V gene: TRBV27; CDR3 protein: CASSLQMNTEAFF; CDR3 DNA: TGTGCCAGCAGTCTCCAAATGAACACTGAAGCTTTCTTT
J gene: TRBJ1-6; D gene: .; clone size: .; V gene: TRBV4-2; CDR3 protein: CASSRGLDLNSPLHF; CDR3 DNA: TGTGCCAGCAGCCGTGGCTTAGACTTAAATTCACCCCTCCACTTT
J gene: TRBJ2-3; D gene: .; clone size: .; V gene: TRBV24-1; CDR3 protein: CATSDAHGGSDTQYF; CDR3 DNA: TGTGCCACCAGTGACGCCCATGGGGGCTCAGATACGCAGTATTTT
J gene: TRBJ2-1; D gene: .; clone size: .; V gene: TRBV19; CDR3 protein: CASSIVLGLYNEQFF; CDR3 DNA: TGTGCCAGTAGTATAGTGTTAGGACTCTACAATGAGCAGTTCTTC
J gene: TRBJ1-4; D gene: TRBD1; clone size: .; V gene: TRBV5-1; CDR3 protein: CASSPGTGDEKLFF; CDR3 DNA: TGCGCCAGCAGCCCCGGGACAGGGGATGAAAAACTGTTTTTT